Below are 25 T cell receptor beta chains sequenced from a single sample in a study of blood T cells in healthy people across ages. Primed by a sample-barcoded 5' primer and a J-beta primer mix, a second PCR proceeded for about 6 to 11 cycles. Each CDR3 protein is one row after TCRdb ran MiXCR on the 5' RACE reads. The data contain approximately 850,000 distinct CDR3 sequences, 55% to 75% of them seen just once; the ten biggest clones take up over 20%. The sequenced material came from blood. The receptor source for this set is a man aged 25-40 years in good health.

Only a few counts were recorded for this clonotype. The V call is TRBV7-3, the J call TRBJ2-7; 9 bases line up with TRBD1. The V segment lost 5 bases and the J segment 3 bases; nucleotides outside the gene matches: 5. Germline V gene data show CDR1 as SGHTA and CDR2 as FQGTGA. The CDR3 sequence is 14 residues long. The CDR3 DNA is TGTGCCAGCAGCAACACAGGGGGCAACTACGAGCAGTACTTC. Residues: CASSNTGGNYEQYF.

This clonotype was seen only a few times. The chain employs TRBV15 and TRBJ2-3, with D hard to call. Germline CDR1 reads LNHNV; CDR2 reads YYDKDF (reference sequence). V shed 3 bases and J shed 1 base, with 14 bases lying between them. The CDR3 spans 16 residues. The CDR3 nucleotides read TGTGCCACCAGCAGCCGAATTTCAGGTGGCACAGATACGCAGTATTTT. Translated, it gives CATSSRISGGTDTQYF.

The rearrangement joins TRBV20-1 to TRBJ2-5; unclear D gene. The CDR3 is 12 residues long. Germline loops: CDR1 DFQATT, CDR2 SNEGSKA (reference sequence). Trimming took 3 bases from V and 4 from J, leaving 9 bases between them. The CDR3 region has the DNA TGCAGTGCTAGCCCTAGTGGAGAGACCCAGTACTTC. Residues: CSASPSGETQYF.

The chain carries TRBV12-3 or TRBV12-4 and TRBJ2-5; D call uncertain. Trimming stripped 10 bases from V and 1 base from J, with 4 bases between. This CDR3 has 10 residues. The CDR3 here is CATGQETQYF. The CDR3 DNA is TGTGCCACGGGCCAAGAGACCCAGTACTTC.

This clonotype was seen a few times. This chain joins TRBV4-2 and TRBJ2-1; tentative D call: TRBD2 (5 bases). This CDR3 spans 14 amino acids. Germline V gene sequence: CDR1 LGHNA, CDR2 YNFKEQ. V dropped 4 bases and J dropped 5 bases, with 12 bases sitting between them. The chain's CDR3 is CASSLLTGNNEQFF. The CDR3 DNA is TGTGCCAGCAGCCTGCTTACGGGAAACAATGAGCAGTTCTTC.

The CDR3 region has the DNA TGTGCCATCAGTGATACACAGGGGGCAGAGTATAATTCACCCCTCCACTTT. Translated: CAISDTQGAEYNSPLHF. This sequence joins TRBV10-3 and TRBJ1-6; 9 bases agree with TRBD1. V shed 3 bases and J 4 bases; nucleotides not matched to a gene: 7. Germline V gives CDR1 ENHRY, CDR2 SYGVKD. This CDR3 is 17 amino acids long.

The J gene is TRBJ2-1, the V gene TRBV20-1; 10 bases are shared with TRBD2. This CDR3 spans 15 amino acids. V trimming: 2 bases; J trimming: 4 bases; junction bases outside the gene matches: 5. Germline V gene data show CDR1 as DFQATT and CDR2 as SNEGSKA (reference sequence). CDR3 sequence reads: CSARLAGDLYNEQFF. DNA of the CDR3: TGCAGTGCTAGACTAGCGGGGGACCTTTACAATGAGCAGTTCTTC.

This clonotype has a handful of counts. This chain connects TRBV14 to TRBJ1-2; maybe TRBD1 (5 bases). This CDR3 has 16 residues. With 1 base removed from V and 0 bases from J, the gap between germline ends came to 12 bases. Germline values: CDR1 SGHDN, CDR2 FVKESK. CDR3: CASSQVGGPANYGYTF. The DNA of the CDR3 is TGTGCCAGCAGCCAAGTCGGGGGACCAGCTAACTATGGCTACACCTTC.

The V call is TRBV20-1, the J call TRBJ2-3; D uncertain. The ends were cut back, 0 bases at V and 0 bases at J, with 4 bases in the middle. CDR1 DFQATT and CDR2 SNEGSKA come from the germline V gene (reference sequence). The CDR3 length is 13 residues. Here the CDR3 reads CSAREGSTDTQYF. The CDR3 region has the DNA TGCAGTGCTAGAGAGGGAAGCACAGATACGCAGTATTTT.

The sample holds a few counts of this clonotype. As DNA, the CDR3 is TGCAGTGCCCCGGGACAGGGGGCCGACGAGCAGTACTTC. Residues: CSAPGQGADEQYF. The V gene is TRBV20-1, the J gene TRBJ2-7; 12 positions agree with TRBD1. Germline V gene lookup returns CDR1 DFQATT and CDR2 SNEGSKA (reference sequence). V lost 6 bases, J lost 5 bases, and 5 bases stayed unmatched. The CDR3 loop spans 13 amino acids.

This clonotype was observed a single time. The V call is TRBV7-8, the J call TRBJ2-3; no clear D. The CDR3 has 15 amino acids. Deletions cut 2 bases from V and 4 bases from J, with 13 bases between. Germline CDR1 and CDR2: SGHVS and FQNEAQ. This CDR3 is CASSLRLLRSDTQYF. The CDR3 nucleotides read TGTGCCAGCAGCTTAAGACTTTTACGTTCAGATACGCAGTATTTT. Drawing the rest from reference TRBV7-8 and TRBJ2-3, the complete variable domain is GAGVSQSPRYKVAKRGQDVALRCDPISGHVSLFWYQQALGQGPEFLTYFQNEAQLDKSGLPSDRFFAERPEGSVSTLKIQRTQQEDSAVYLCASSLRLLRSDTQYFGPGTRLTVL.

This clonotype was detected once. This chain uses TRBV4-2 with TRBJ1-5, with D possibly being TRBD1 (5 bases). Germline CDR1 LGHNA, CDR2 YNFKEQ. Trimming stripped 0 bases from V and 2 bases from J, with 8 bases between. CDR3 size: 15 residues. The DNA of the CDR3 is TGTGCCAGCAGCCAAGATGGGACCCGCAATCAGCCCCAGCATTTT. Amino acids: CASSQDGTRNQPQHF.

J is TRBJ2-1 and V is TRBV10-3; the D call may be TRBD1 or TRBD2 (6 bases each). Trimming stripped 4 bases from V and 9 bases from J, with 10 bases between. Germline V lookup: CDR1 ENHRY, CDR2 SYGVKD. The CDR3 covers 12 residues. CDR3 nucleotides: TGTGCCATCAGTGTAAGGGGGGTTGAGCAGTTCTTC. Translation: CAISVRGVEQFF.

The CDR3 DNA follows: TGCGCCAGCAGCTGGGGTGGGGGGAATTCACCCCTCCACTTT. It is translated as CASSWGGGNSPLHF. The rearrangement joins TRBV5-1 to TRBJ1-6, with D possibly TRBD1 on 5 matching bases. Germline CDR1 SGHRS, CDR2 YFSETQ. Trimming took off 3 bases at V and 7 bases at J, with 11 bases between the two ends. The CDR3 is 14 amino acids.

Note on this clonotype: Given a much more abundant clone one base away, this may be a read error. The J gene is TRBJ2-1, the V gene TRBV7-2; D not resolved. V lost 2 bases and J lost 8, with 16 bases in between. Germline lookup yields CDR1 SGHTA and CDR2 FQGNSA. The CDR3 sequence is 15 residues long. CDR3 bases: TGTGCCAGCAGCTTACCGGCCTCTGGGGTGGATGAGCAGTTCTTC. The encoded protein is CASSLPASGVDEQFF.

J is TRBJ2-3 and V is TRBV28; D is ambiguous. Trimming cost V 3 bases and J 2 bases, with 12 bases left between them. This CDR3 contains 15 residues. Germline-derived CDR1 and CDR2 are MDHEN and SYDVKM. In DNA form, the CDR3 reads TGTGCCAGCAGTTTTCGTTGGCTAGTCACAGATACGCAGTATTTT. Residues: CASSFRWLVTDTQYF.

The gene calls are TRBV4-3 and TRBJ1-3; unclear D gene. With 2 bases removed from V and 4 bases from J, the gap between germline ends came to 6 bases. The CDR3 loop spans 13 amino acids. Germline CDR1 LGHNA, CDR2 YSLEER. The CDR3 DNA reads as TGCGCCAGCAGCCAAAAAACGGGAAACACCATATATTTT. Protein: CASSQKTGNTIYF.

This clonotype was detected only once. Written as DNA, the CDR3 is TGTGCCATCAGTACAGAGCCGGCCAATCAGCCCCAGCATTTT. It codes for CAISTEPANQPQHF. V and J are TRBV10-3 and TRBJ1-5, with unresolved D. Germline-derived CDR1 and CDR2 are ENHRY and SYGVKD. The CDR3 is 14 residues long. V lost 5 bases and J 3 bases, leaving 11 bases between the germline ends.

The V call is TRBV6-2 or TRBV6-3, the J call TRBJ2-1; TRBD2 is a possible D gene (5 bases). This CDR3 spans 15 amino acids. From germline, CDR1 is MNHEY and CDR2 SVGEGT. Trimming shortened V by 8 bases and J by 0 bases, and 14 bases separated the two germline ends. The CDR3 DNA sequence: TGTGCCAGCTTCGAAGCGGAGGCCTCCTACAATGAGCAGTTCTTC. The encoded protein is CASFEAEASYNEQFF.

The CDR3 region is CAINRPSGEQFF. In nucleotides, the CDR3 is TGTGCCATCAACCGGCCCAGCGGCGAGCAGTTCTTC. The rearrangement joins TRBV6-1 to TRBJ2-1; D might be TRBD2 (5 bases). Trimming left V 10 bases short and J 10 bases short, with 17 bases between. The CDR3 length is 12 residues. The germline CDR1 and CDR2 sequences are MNHNS and SASEGT.

V gene TRBV29-1 combines with J gene TRBJ2-6; no definite D call. Between the trimmed V and J ends, which lost 2 bases and 0 bases, there was a span of 8 bases. CDR3 length: 15 amino acids. Per the germline V gene, CDR1 is SQVTM and CDR2 is ANQGSEA. CDR3 DNA: TGCAGCGTTGAAACAGCAAGCTCTGGGGCCAACGTCCTGACTTTC. Amino acid sequence: CSVETASSGANVLTF.

The rearrangement links TRBV7-2 to TRBJ1-4; 7 bases agree with TRBD1. The germline V gene has CDR1 SGHTA and CDR2 FQGNSA. The trim removed 5 bases at V and 6 bases at J, leaving 6 bases unmatched. The CDR3 consists of 14 residues. The CDR3 spells CASSTRDSYEKLFF. The CDR3 DNA sequence: TGTGCCAGCAGCACGCGGGACAGCTATGAAAAACTGTTTTTT.

This chain uses TRBV15 with TRBJ2-2; TRBD2 aligns across 9 bases. Trimming at V came to 8 bases and at J to 7 bases, leaving 2 bases not matched to a gene. The CDR3 is 12 residues long. Looked up from germline, CDR1 is LNHNV and CDR2 is YYDKDF (reference sequence). CDR3 sequence: CATGTSFGELFF. The CDR3 DNA reads TGTGCCACCGGGACTAGCTTCGGGGAGCTGTTTTTT.

This clonotype was observed a few times. Here the CDR3 reads CASSLGFLRTQYF. In nucleotides, the CDR3 is TGTGCCAGCAGCTTAGGGTTTTTGAGGACCCAGTACTTC. This rearrangement joins TRBV7-2 to TRBJ2-5; D is undetermined. Per the germline V gene, CDR1 is SGHTA and CDR2 is FQGNSA. Trimming shortened V by 1 base and J by 7 bases, and 10 bases separated the two germline ends. The CDR3 consists of 13 residues.

This clonotype appeared a few times. As DNA, the CDR3 is TGCAGTGCTCCCGGGACTGGGGGAAATGAGCAGTTCTTC. It is translated as CSAPGTGGNEQFF. The V gene is TRBV20-1, the J gene TRBJ2-1; a possible D gene is TRBD2 (6 bases). V lost 5 bases and J lost 7, with 15 bases in between. Per germline, CDR1 DFQATT and CDR2 SNEGSKA (reference sequence). The CDR3 contains 13 residues.